The 24 T cell receptor beta chains below come from one sample, sequenced in a study of blood T cell repertoires in COVID-19. The method was immunoSEQ multiplex PCR; TCRdb's version includes in-frame clones alone and lacks a portion of them. The repertoire holds approximately 77,000 clones, with approximately 85% as singletons. The sample comprised peripheral blood. These receptor sequences come from a man aged 45-65 years with COVID-19, enrolled during active disease.

V usage is TRBV28 and J usage is TRBJ2-7; 8 bases are shared with TRBD2. This CDR3 region has 12 residues. After removal of 8 bases from V and 6 bases from J, the junction contained 6 bases not matched to a gene. CDR1 MDHEN and CDR2 SYDVKM come from the germline V gene. The CDR3 sequence is CASGSGRSEQYF. DNA for the CDR3: TGTGCCAGCGGGAGCGGGAGAAGCGAGCAGTACTTC.

The rearrangement uses TRBV9 and TRBJ2-7; 8 bases are a match to TRBD1. V lost 5 bases, J lost 2 bases, and 3 bases stayed unmatched. From germline, CDR1 is SGDLS and CDR2 YYNGEE. This CDR3 contains 13 residues. CDR3 nucleotides: TGTGCCAGCAGTAGACAGGGGCCCTACGAGCAGTACTTC. This codes for CASSRQGPYEQYF.

The chain combines TRBV19 with TRBJ2-7; 8 bases fit TRBD2. CDR3 size: 14 residues. Per the germline V gene, CDR1 is LNHDA and CDR2 is SQIVND (reference sequence). Trimming removed 4 bases from V and 0 bases from J; junction bases left unmatched: 2. Written as DNA, the CDR3 is TGTGCCAGTAGTACGACTAGCGTCTCCTACGAGCAGTACTTC. This translates into CASSTTSVSYEQYF.

The V and J genes are TRBV19 and TRBJ1-5; 7 bases line up with TRBD1. Germline-derived CDR1 and CDR2 are LNHDA and SQIVND (reference sequence). This CDR3 contains 15 residues. Germline trimming cut 5 bases from V and 2 bases from J; bases unmatched to any gene: 6. The CDR3 DNA is TGTGCCAGTAGTGTTAGACAGGGAGGCAATCAGCCCCAGCATTTT. This codes for CASSVRQGGNQPQHF. The whole variable domain, filled in from reference TRBV19 and TRBJ1-5, reads DGGITQSPKYLFRKEGQNVTLSCEQNLNHDAMYWYRQDPGQGLRLIYYSQIVNDFQKGDIAEGYSVSREKKESFPLTVTSAQKNPTAFYLCASSVRQGGNQPQHFGDGTRLSIL.

J is TRBJ1-6 and V is TRBV30, with TRBD1 matching over 7 bases. Germline V gene sequence: CDR1 GTSNPN, CDR2 SVGIG (reference sequence). This CDR3 is built from 14 residues. V dropped 0 bases and J dropped 8; count of bases not matched to a gene: 4. The DNA for the CDR3 is TGTGCCTGGAGTGTACGGGACAGCTATTCACCCCTCCACTTT. Encoded protein: CAWSVRDSYSPLHF.

The V gene is TRBV7-2, the J gene TRBJ1-2; 8 positions agree with TRBD1. The V gene end was trimmed by 1 base and the J gene end by 6 bases; junction bases not matched to a gene: 10. This CDR3 contains 16 residues. Germline CDR1 and CDR2: SGHTA and FQGNSA. The CDR3 region is CASSLGTGRTGNGYTF. The CDR3 nucleotides read TGTGCCAGCAGCTTAGGGACAGGGAGAACGGGGAATGGCTACACCTTC. Together with reference TRBV7-2 and TRBJ1-2, the CDR3 gives the full variable domain: GAGVSQSPSNKVTEKGKDVELRCDPISGHTALYWYRQSLGQGLEFLIYFQGNSAPDKSGLPSDRFSAERTGGSVSTLTIQRTQQEDSAVYLCASSLGTGRTGNGYTFGSGTRLTVV.

Only a few counts were recorded for this clone. CDR3 nucleotide sequence: TGTGCCAGCAGCCTTGTAGGACAGGGGGCTCGAGGGGAGACCCAGTACTTC. Translated, it gives CASSLVGQGARGETQYF. V and J are TRBV5-5 and TRBJ2-5; 11 bases align to TRBD1. CDR3 size: 17 residues. The junction had 13 bases not matched to a gene; V was cut back by 4 bases and J by 5 bases. Germline V gene sequence: CDR1 SGHKS, CDR2 YYEKEE (reference sequence).

This sequence joins TRBV5-8 and TRBJ1-5, with 7 bases matching TRBD1. Germline CDR1 is SGHTS and CDR2 is YDEGEE. With V trimmed by 7 bases and J by 1 base, 5 bases remained unmatched. This CDR3 has 14 residues. CDR3 sequence reads: CASRQGRSNQPQHF. The CDR3 DNA sequence: TGTGCCAGCCGACAGGGACGAAGCAATCAGCCCCAGCATTTT.

J is TRBJ1-2 and V is TRBV5-4, with D possibly TRBD1 on 5 matching bases. Germline V gene data show CDR1 as SGHNT and CDR2 as YYREEE (reference sequence). Trimming took 2 bases from V and 0 from J, leaving 17 bases between them. The CDR3 extends over 17 amino acids. The CDR3 protein is CASSFPGGGGANYGYTF. The CDR3 DNA reads as TGTGCCAGCAGCTTCCCCGGGGGGGGAGGGGCTAACTATGGCTACACCTTC.

This clone was counted a single time. The chain combines TRBV24-1 with TRBJ2-7; the match to TRBD2 covers 10 bases. Germline V gives CDR1 KGHDR, CDR2 SFDVKD. The V and J ends lost 5 bases and 0 bases, in that order; junction bases with no gene match: 0. The CDR3 consists of 14 residues. The chain's CDR3 is CATSGTSGSYEQYF. DNA of the CDR3: TGTGCCACCAGTGGGACTAGCGGCTCCTACGAGCAGTACTTC.

The rearrangement links TRBV20-1 to TRBJ2-7; D is ambiguous. Per germline, CDR1 DFQATT and CDR2 SNEGSKA (reference sequence). This CDR3 comprises 11 residues. V was trimmed by 5 bases and J by 2 bases, leaving 7 bases between them. The CDR3 coding sequence is TGCAGTGCTGGTCCGGCCTACGAGCAGTACTTC. It encodes CSAGPAYEQYF.

The gene calls are TRBV7-9 and TRBJ2-7, with no clear D. Germline loops: CDR1 SEHNR, CDR2 FQNEAQ (reference sequence). The CDR3 length is 16 residues. Trimming left V 2 bases short and J 3 bases short, with 17 bases between. The CDR3 region has the DNA TGTGCCAGCAGCTTAAGTGGCAGACTGTTGGGCTACGAGCAGTACTTC. Its translation is CASSLSGRLLGYEQYF. The entire variable domain, with the rest obtained from reference TRBV7-9 and TRBJ2-7, is as follows: DTGVSQNPRHKITKRGQNVTFRCDPISEHNRLYWYRQTLGQGPEFLTYFQNEAQLEKSRLLSDRFSAERPKGSFSTLEIQRTEQGDSAMYLCASSLSGRLLGYEQYFGPGTRLTVT.

The rearrangement joins TRBV7-8 to TRBJ2-7; TRBD1 matches at 7 bases. J gave up 3 bases and V 5 bases, and 4 bases lay outside the gene matches. From germline, CDR1 is SGHVS and CDR2 FQNEAQ. The CDR3 length is 13 residues. The CDR3 DNA sequence: TGTGCCAGCAGCGGGGGACAGTTCTACGAGCAGTACTTC. It encodes CASSGGQFYEQYF.

This clone was observed a handful of times. In DNA form, the CDR3 reads TGTGCCAGCAGTGACAGGTCATCCTCCTACGAGCAGTACTTC. Protein sequence: CASSDRSSSYEQYF. The rearrangement links TRBV6-1 to TRBJ2-7; no firm D call. The CDR3 runs 14 residues. Deletions cut 3 bases from V and 0 bases from J, with 9 bases between. Germline V gene sequence: CDR1 MNHNS, CDR2 SASEGT.

The chain uses TRBV28 and TRBJ2-7; TRBD2 is a possible D gene (6 bases). Germline-derived CDR1 and CDR2 are MDHEN and SYDVKM. Trimming pared 2 bases from V and 2 bases from J, leaving 13 bases between. CDR3 length: 15 residues. CDR3 loop: CASSLRGREPYEQYF. The CDR3 nucleotides are TGTGCCAGCAGTTTACGTGGGCGGGAACCCTACGAGCAGTACTTC.

CDR3 bases: TGTGCCACCAGTGATCAGGGAAGCAATCAGCCCCAGCATTTT. Translating gives CATSDQGSNQPQHF. V usage is TRBV24-1 and J usage is TRBJ1-5, with a weak D call TRBD1 (5 bases). CDR1 and CDR2 from the germline V gene are KGHDR and SFDVKD. CDR3 length: 14 amino acids. With 3 bases removed from V and 1 base from J, the gap between germline ends came to 6 bases.

The rearrangement joins TRBV6-5 to TRBJ1-4; 8 bases align to TRBD1. J lost 11 bases, V lost 7 bases, and 12 bases had no gene match. CDR3 length: 14 residues. CDR1 and CDR2 from the germline V gene are MNHEY and SVGAGI. CDR3 DNA sequence: TGTGCCAGCAACCTGGACAGGGCTGATAGGAAACTGTTTTTT. Protein: CASNLDRADRKLFF.

This chain uses TRBV3-1 (or the pseudogene TRBV3-2) with TRBJ1-2; 11 bases map to TRBD1. Germline V lookup: CDR1 LGHDT, CDR2 YNNKEL (reference sequence). V trimming: 1 base; J trimming: 3 bases; junction bases outside the gene matches: 10. This CDR3 is 18 amino acids long. CDR3 coding DNA: TGTGCCAGCAGCCAAGTCCTCTGGACAGGGGGCGCATACTATGGCTACACCTTC. Protein product: CASSQVLWTGGAYYGYTF.

The genes are TRBV5-1 and TRBJ2-7; 10 bases are a match to TRBD1. The CDR3 contains 14 residues. The V segment lost 2 bases and the J segment 9 bases; nucleotides outside the gene matches: 8. Germline-derived CDR1 and CDR2 are SGHRS and YFSETQ. In DNA form, the CDR3 reads TGCGCCAGCAGCTTCACGGGACAGGGGTTAGTGCAGTACTTC. This gives the protein CASSFTGQGLVQYF. The variable domain in full, with the rest retrieved from reference TRBV5-1 and TRBJ2-7, is KAGVTQTPRYLIKTRGQQVTLSCSPISGHRSVSWYQQTPGQGLQFLFEYFSETQRNKGNFPGRFSGRQFSNSRSEMNVSTLELGDSALYLCASSFTGQGLVQYFGPGTRLTVT.

The chain recombines TRBV29-1 with TRBJ2-2; D possibly corresponds to TRBD2 (5 bases). This CDR3 has 16 residues. The germline V gene has CDR1 SQVTM and CDR2 ANQGSEA. V lost 1 base to trimming and J lost 6 bases, with 18 bases between them. The CDR3 loop is CSVEVISDLGAGELFF. CDR3 bases: TGCAGCGTTGAAGTGATTAGCGACTTGGGTGCCGGGGAGCTGTTTTTT.

The chain uses TRBV6-5 and TRBJ2-1; 8 nucleotides match TRBD2. Germline CDR1 reads MNHEY; CDR2 reads SVGAGI. The CDR3 is 14 residues long. J lost 5 bases, V lost 6 bases, and 6 bases had no gene match. CDR3 DNA: TGTGCCAGCAGAGGAGCGGGAGCAAACAATGAGCAGTTCTTC. Its protein product is CASRGAGANNEQFF.

The J gene is TRBJ2-1, the V gene TRBV11-3; a weak D match, TRBD1 (5 bases). This CDR3 comprises 12 residues. Trimming left V 6 bases short and J 7 bases short, with 10 bases between. Germline V gives CDR1 SGHNT, CDR2 YENEEA. The CDR3 protein is CASSRTRNEQFF. CDR3 bases: TGTGCCAGCAGTAGGACAAGGAATGAGCAGTTCTTC.

The chain couples TRBV19 to TRBJ1-4; D remains ambiguous. CDR1 and CDR2 from the germline V gene are LNHDA and SQIVND (reference sequence). The CDR3 is 15 amino acids. Trimming removed 3 bases from V and 3 bases from J, with 11 bases in between. DNA of the CDR3: TGTGCCAGTAGTATCGGAGCGTCGGCTAATGAAAAACTGTTTTTT. This codes for CASSIGASANEKLFF.

The genes are TRBV7-2 and TRBJ1-1, with 7 bases matching TRBD1. Per germline, CDR1 SGHTA and CDR2 FQGNSA. V lost 6 bases and J lost 1; bases outside the gene matches: 8. This CDR3 has 15 residues. CDR3 protein: CASSPQTGPNTEAFF. CDR3 in DNA: TGTGCCAGCAGTCCACAGACAGGGCCGAACACTGAAGCTTTCTTT. Using reference TRBV7-2 and TRBJ1-1 for the parts outside the CDR3, the full variable domain is GAGVSQSPSNKVTEKGKDVELRCDPISGHTALYWYRQSLGQGLEFLIYFQGNSAPDKSGLPSDRFSAERTGGSVSTLTIQRTQQEDSAVYLCASSPQTGPNTEAFFGQGTRLTVV.